This TCR beta chain came from a study of CD8 T cell repertoires and HIV-1 epitope variants. Looking at the study overall: T cells were stimulated with Twenty-five Gag and Nef peptides separately. 1M T cells were kept uncultured as a baseline. Controls included no peptide, Ebola AY9 epitope, and a CMV, EBV, flu pool.

As regards this clone: Its antigen is unidentified.

TCRdb's table, derived via immunoSEQ multiplex PCR, lists solely in-frame clones and lacks some. Of under 3,500 clones in the sample, 65% to 70% were seen once. The TCR originated in a male donor with HIV. The sequenced material came from cultured CD8+ T cells derived from PBMCs.

The DNA for the CDR3 is TGCGCCAGCAGCCAGATCGTGGGTTACGAGCAGTACTTC. Its translation: CASSQIVGYEQYF. The chain joins TRBV5-1 to TRBJ2-7; D not certain. The V gene lost 4 bases and the J gene lost 4 bases, with 12 bases spanning the gap. Germline loops: CDR1 SGHRS, CDR2 YFSETQ. CDR3 length equals 13 residues.